This T cell receptor (beta chain) originates from a study of blood T cells in healthy people across ages. With a J-beta primer mix and a sample-barcoded 5' primer, a second PCR ran about 7 to 11 cycles. TCRdb re-called the 5' RACE reads with MiXCR, one entry per CDR3 protein. The repertoire holds approximately 1.5 million distinct CDR3 sequences, with around 35% as singletons. On this clonotype itself: Its ends do not fully match the called genes, so a read error is possible.

CDR3 length: 12 residues. Germline values: CDR1 DFQATT, CDR2 SNEGSKA (reference sequence). This sequence joins TRBV20-1 and TRBJ1-2; a possible D gene is TRBD1 (5 bases). The clonotype comes from a woman aged 25 to 39 in good health. Sequenced material: blood. The CDR3 loop is CRARGQGYGYTF. As DNA, the CDR3 is TGCAGGGCTAGAGGCCAGGGCTATGGCTACACCTTC.